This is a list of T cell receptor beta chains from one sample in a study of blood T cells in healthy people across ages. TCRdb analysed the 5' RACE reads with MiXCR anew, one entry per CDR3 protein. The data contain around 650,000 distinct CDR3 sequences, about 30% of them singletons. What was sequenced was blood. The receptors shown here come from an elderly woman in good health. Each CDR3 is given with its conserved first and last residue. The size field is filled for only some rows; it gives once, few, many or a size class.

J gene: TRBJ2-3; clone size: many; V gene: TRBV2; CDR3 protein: CASSVGPNLPLNTQYF
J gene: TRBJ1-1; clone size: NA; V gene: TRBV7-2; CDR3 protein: CASSRGSQANTEAFF
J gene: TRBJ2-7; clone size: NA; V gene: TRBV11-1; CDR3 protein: CASAGTGTGRLSSYEQYF
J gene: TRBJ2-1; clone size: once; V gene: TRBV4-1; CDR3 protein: CASSPEGTPYNEQFF
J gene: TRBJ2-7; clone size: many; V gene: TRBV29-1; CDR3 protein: CSVVGGGSYEQYF
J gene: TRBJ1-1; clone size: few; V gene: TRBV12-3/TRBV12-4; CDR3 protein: CASRGTFEAFF
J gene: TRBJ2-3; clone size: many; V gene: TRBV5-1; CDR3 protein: CASSWAGQTSTDTQYF
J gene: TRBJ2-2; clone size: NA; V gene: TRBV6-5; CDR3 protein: CASSYSARNTGELFF
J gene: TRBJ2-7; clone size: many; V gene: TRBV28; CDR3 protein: CARRQGLYEQYF
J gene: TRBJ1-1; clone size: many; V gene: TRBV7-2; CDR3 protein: CASSRLTGGNTEAFF
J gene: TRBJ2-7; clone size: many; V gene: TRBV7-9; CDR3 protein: CASREMAYEQYF
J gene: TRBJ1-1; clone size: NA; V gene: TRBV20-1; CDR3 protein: CSASEGLHTEAFF
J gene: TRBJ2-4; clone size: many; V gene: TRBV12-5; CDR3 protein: CASGLAGGLKNIQYF
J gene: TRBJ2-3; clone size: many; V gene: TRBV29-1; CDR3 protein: CSVDGQSTDTQYF
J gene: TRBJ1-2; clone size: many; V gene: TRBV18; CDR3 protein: CASSLDGGYGYTF
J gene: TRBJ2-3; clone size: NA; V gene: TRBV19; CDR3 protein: CASNGWADTQYF
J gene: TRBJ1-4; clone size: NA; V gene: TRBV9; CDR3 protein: CASSVETFATNKKLVF
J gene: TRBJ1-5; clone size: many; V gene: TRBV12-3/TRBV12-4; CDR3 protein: CASSPAAGRRQPQHF
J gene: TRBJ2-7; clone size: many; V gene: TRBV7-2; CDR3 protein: CASSFTRGVYEQYF
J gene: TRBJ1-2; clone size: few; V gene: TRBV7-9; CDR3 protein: CASSLADRPNYGYTF
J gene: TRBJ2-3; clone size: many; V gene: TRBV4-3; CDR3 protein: CASSQRLAGGSVATQYF
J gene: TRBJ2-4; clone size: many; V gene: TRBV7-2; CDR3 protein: CASSLNVRTGKNIQYF
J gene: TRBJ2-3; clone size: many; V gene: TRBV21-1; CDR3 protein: CASSKRVQGWRLKVGTQYF
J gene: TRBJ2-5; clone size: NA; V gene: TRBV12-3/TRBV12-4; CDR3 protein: CACSSPSGQETQYF
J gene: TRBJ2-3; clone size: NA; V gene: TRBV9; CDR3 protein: CASSVDGVPTDTQYF
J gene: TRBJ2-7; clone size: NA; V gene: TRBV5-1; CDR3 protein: CASSGGADEQYF
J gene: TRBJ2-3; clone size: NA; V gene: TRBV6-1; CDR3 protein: CAGRATSQHTDTQYF
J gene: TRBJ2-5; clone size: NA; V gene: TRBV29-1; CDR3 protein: CSVVGASRETQYF
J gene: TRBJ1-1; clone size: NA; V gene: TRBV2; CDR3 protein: CASKSEGFTEAFF
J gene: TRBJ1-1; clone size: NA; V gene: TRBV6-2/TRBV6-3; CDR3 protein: CASSLTLIDGEAFF
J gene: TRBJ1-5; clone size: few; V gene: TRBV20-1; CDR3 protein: CSAREGGASNQPQHF
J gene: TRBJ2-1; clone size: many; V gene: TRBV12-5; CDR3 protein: CASGRTSGGLGNEQFF
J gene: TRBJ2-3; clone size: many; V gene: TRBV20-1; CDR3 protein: CRAEAGVLDTQYF
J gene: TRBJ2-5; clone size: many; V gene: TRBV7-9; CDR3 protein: CASSLGYGRAAQYF
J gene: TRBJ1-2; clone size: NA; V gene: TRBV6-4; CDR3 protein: CASSDSRTGGFYGYTF
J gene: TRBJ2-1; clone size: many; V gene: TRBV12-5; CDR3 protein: CASGFGGAGEQFF
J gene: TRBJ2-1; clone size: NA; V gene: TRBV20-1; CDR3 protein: CSARTGLRPNEQFF
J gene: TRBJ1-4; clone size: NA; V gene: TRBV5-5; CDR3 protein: CASSLVGGRATNEKLFF
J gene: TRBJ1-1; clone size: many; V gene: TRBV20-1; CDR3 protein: CSAPGDSSMNTEAFF
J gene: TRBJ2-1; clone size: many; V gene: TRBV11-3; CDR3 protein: CASSLRGGPDNEQFF
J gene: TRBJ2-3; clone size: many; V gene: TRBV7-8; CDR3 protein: CASSLVGGASTDTQYF
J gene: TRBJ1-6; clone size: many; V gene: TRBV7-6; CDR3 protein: CASSLLGRSAGSYSPLHF
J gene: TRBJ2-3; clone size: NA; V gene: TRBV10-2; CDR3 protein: CASKGLAGTDTQYF
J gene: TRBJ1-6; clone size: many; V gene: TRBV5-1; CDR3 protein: CASSSDGGSYNSPLHF